Listed below are T cell receptor beta chains from one sample, sequenced in a study of blood T cell repertoires in COVID-19. The assay was immunoSEQ multiplex PCR, and TCRdb's table has in-frame clones only and misses some. The data contain about 300,000 clones, around 92% of them singletons. Sequencing was done on a sample of PBMCs or T cells enriched from blood (not recorded which). Receptor source: a woman between 50 and 59 years old who had been exposed to COVID-19. CDR3s include the opening cysteine and the closing phenylalanine or tryptophan. A D gene is named only where the DNA matches it firmly. For some rows the clone size is stated as once, few or many, or as a class when expanded; others skip it.

j_call v_call clone_size d_call cdr3_nt cdr3_aa
TRBJ1-5 TRBV10-3 once - TGTGCCATCAAAATGGAGTCAGGGAATCAGCCCCAGCATTTT CAIKMESGNQPQHF
TRBJ2-2 TRBV5-1 - - TGCGCCAGCAGCAGCCAGACAGCCCAGAACACCGGGGAGCTGTTTTTT CASSSQTAQNTGELFF
TRBJ2-7 TRBV7-2 few - TGTGCCAGCGGGGGGTTATACGAGCAGTACTTC CASGGLYEQYF
TRBJ1-1 TRBV12-3/TRBV12-4 - - TGTGCCAGCAGTTTTTCGGTGAACACTGAAGCTTTCTTT CASSFSVNTEAFF
TRBJ2-7 TRBV4-2 - - TGTGCCAGCAGCCAAGACGCGGATCGGATCCAGTACTTC CASSQDADRIQYF
TRBJ2-1 TRBV7-2 - TRBD2 TGTGCCAGCAGCTTGGGAGGACTAGCGGGTGTCAATGAGCAGTTCTTC CASSLGGLAGVNEQFF
TRBJ2-2 TRBV6-5 - TRBD2 TGTGCCAGCAGCGCACTGCTAGCGGGGACCGGGGAGCTGTTTTTT CASSALLAGTGELFF
TRBJ2-2 TRBV6-4 - TRBD2 TGTGCCAGCAGTGACCGAGCGGGAGGGGAGCTGTTTTTT CASSDRAGGELFF
TRBJ2-7 TRBV11-1 - - TGTGCCAGCAGCTTAGATAGCTCCTACGAGCAGTACTTC CASSLDSSYEQYF
TRBJ1-2 TRBV5-5 - - TGTGCCAGCAGCCCTACCCCACCAAACAGGCGTAAAGGGAACTATGGCTACACCTTC CASSPTPPNRRKGNYGYTF
TRBJ1-3 TRBV28 - - TGTGCCAGCAGCTCCGGCGCGGGGGGCTCTGGAAACACCATATATTTT CASSSGAGGSGNTIYF
TRBJ2-7 TRBV7-9 once TRBD1 TGTGCCAGCAGCCCCACCGCCGGGACAGGGAACTCCTACGAGCAGTACTTC CASSPTAGTGNSYEQYF
TRBJ2-3 TRBV4-1 - - TGCGCCAGCAGCCAAGATCTCATTGTCGCGGATACGCAGTATTTT CASSQDLIVADTQYF
TRBJ1-1 TRBV5-1 - - TGCGCCAGCAGCGCCCCACAGGGCCTGAACACTGAAGCTTTCTTT CASSAPQGLNTEAFF
TRBJ2-2 TRBV5-6 - TRBD1 TGTGCCACCCTGCGATACATCCGGGACAGGGGAGGCACCGGGGAGCTGTTTTTT CATLRYIRDRGGTGELFF
TRBJ1-2 TRBV19 - TRBD1 TGTGCCAGTAGCATTACAGGGGGGAACTATGGCTACACCTTC CASSITGGNYGYTF
TRBJ2-3 TRBV13 - - TGTGCCAGCAGCTCCGAGAGGGCAGGGGCCACAGATACGCAGTATTTT CASSSERAGATDTQYF
TRBJ1-1 TRBV4-2 - - TGTGCCAGCAGCCAACCGAGGGAGATCACTGAAGCTTTCTTT CASSQPREITEAFF
TRBJ1-6 TRBV10-3 - TRBD1 TGTGCCATCAGTGGAGGGACAGGGGGCATCTCCTATAATTCACCCCTCCACTTT CAISGGTGGISYNSPLHF
TRBJ1-2 TRBV18 - TRBD1 TGTGCCAGCTCACCTAAGCTTGGGACAGGGATCGATGGCTACACCTTC CASSPKLGTGIDGYTF
TRBJ1-2 TRBV15 - - TGTGCCACCAGCAGAGATCAAGGGGGAATCTATGGCTACACCTTC CATSRDQGGIYGYTF
TRBJ2-7 TRBV3-1/TRBV3-2 - - TGTGCCAGCAGCCAACGGGAGAGCTCCTACGAGCAGTACTTC CASSQRESSYEQYF
TRBJ1-6 TRBV28 - TRBD1 TGTGCCAGCAGTGGACCCGGGACAGCCACTCCTCTCCACTTT CASSGPGTATPLHF
TRBJ2-3 TRBV19 - TRBD1 TGTGCCACCACCTCCCAGGGGACAGCTAGCACAGATACGCAGTATTTT CATTSQGTASTDTQYF
TRBJ1-2 TRBV3-1/TRBV3-2 - - TGTGCCAGCAGCCAAGAGGTCCGACCAGGAGGCTACACCTTC CASSQEVRPGGYTF
TRBJ2-7 TRBV11-1 - TRBD1 TGTGCCAGCAGTTCCCGGGACAGGGGTATTTACGAGCAGTACTTC CASSSRDRGIYEQYF
TRBJ1-1 TRBV30 - - TGTGCCTGGAACCTAGGCAGCCGGGACACTGAAGCTTTCTTT CAWNLGSRDTEAFF
TRBJ2-1 TRBV5-8 - TRBD1 TGTGCCGGAGGACAGGGGATAAACAATGAGCAGTTCTTC CAGGQGINNEQFF
TRBJ1-2 TRBV6-5 - - TGTGCCAGCAGTTACGGAGGACCTTATGGCTACACCTTC CASSYGGPYGYTF
TRBJ1-3 TRBV19 few TRBD1 TGTGCCAGTATCCAGGACAGGAGGGGGATGGCCTCTGGAAACACCATATATTTT CASIQDRRGMASGNTIYF